This TCR beta chain was profiled in a study of T cell changes during pregnancy in multiple sclerosis. The J segment lost 8 bases and the V segment lost 5 bases, leaving 13 bases of the junction unmatched. CDR1 and CDR2 (germline): SEHNR, FQNEAQ (reference sequence). The CDR3 length is 16 residues. The repertoire was sequenced with immunoSEQ multiplex PCR; TCRdb's copy has only in-frame clones and lacks some. The sample consists of just under 45,000 clones, approximately 96% of them appearing once. The source was peripheral blood, collected in the second trimester of pregnancy. The TCR originated in a female donor with multiple sclerosis, enrolled in a pregnancy study. The V gene is TRBV7-9, the J gene TRBJ2-1; TRBD2 agrees at 9 bases. The CDR3 spells CASSPPSAGGGHEQFF. The CDR3 nucleotides are TGTGCCAGCAGCCCACCGTCGGCGGGAGGGGGTCATGAGCAGTTCTTC.